The clone carrying this T cell receptor (beta chain) was counted a few times. The antigen is not known. This sample was taken from a study of T cell responses to AZD1222 COVID-19 vaccine. The germline CDR1 and CDR2 sequences are LNHDA and SQIVND (reference sequence). V shed 4 bases and J 2 bases; nucleotides not matched to a gene: 8. The CDR3 totals 16 residues. Assay: immunoSEQ multiplex PCR; the TCRdb copy retains only in-frame clones and omits some. This table holds 75,000 to 100,000 clones, about 90% found once. General study findings and limits: Clonal diversity may have been underestimated in mostly white British donors. Dominant at 160-218 and 743-854, vaccine-associated CD4 TCRs also spanned spike. Of the AZD1222 recipients, only 5 or 6 were seropositive at baseline. An increase in Spike-specific TCR breadth and depth was observed after two AZD1222 doses.

The origin of this receptor is an adult in good health. The chain links TRBV19 to TRBJ2-3, with 8 bases lining up with TRBD2. This specimen was peripheral blood, taken on day 0 of MenACWY control vaccination. The CDR3 region is CASSRKAGALTDTQYF. DNA for the CDR3: TGTGCCAGTAGTAGGAAAGCGGGGGCCCTCACAGATACGCAGTATTTT. Looking up the rest from reference TRBV19 and TRBJ2-3 gives the full variable domain: DGGITQSPKYLFRKEGQNVTLSCEQNLNHDAMYWYRQDPGQGLRLIYYSQIVNDFQKGDIAEGYSVSREKKESFPLTVTSAQKNPTAFYLCASSRKAGALTDTQYFGPGTRLTVL.